One and the same sample provided the 13 T cell receptor beta chains below, sequenced in a study of human thymus T cells. The repertoire was sequenced with immunoSEQ multiplex PCR; TCRdb's copy has only in-frame clones and lacks some. Of 54,000 or so clones listed, approximately 95% are singletons. Input material: blood. The receptors derive from a boy in the first two years of life with a congenital heart defect but otherwise immunologically healthy.

The gene calls are TRBV5-1 and TRBJ2-7; 9 bases agree with TRBD2. This CDR3 contains 15 residues. CDR1 is SGHRS, CDR2 YFSETQ, per germline. V shed 0 bases, J shed 2 bases, and the junction held 3 bases outside the gene matches. CDR3 coding DNA: TGCGCCAGCAGCTTGGGACTAGCGGAGGCCTACGAGCAGTACTTC. Translating gives CASSLGLAEAYEQYF.

The genes are TRBV4-1 and TRBJ2-3, with 13 positions matching TRBD2. V dropped 0 bases and J dropped 5; count of bases not matched to a gene: 11. The CDR3 is made up of 19 amino acids. Germline V gene data show CDR1 as MGHRA and CDR2 as YSYEKL. This chain's CDR3 is CASSQEGPLAGGSRDTQYF. CDR3 DNA sequence: TGCGCCAGCAGCCAAGAGGGCCCACTAGCGGGAGGGTCTCGAGATACGCAGTATTTT.

This rearrangement joins TRBV2 to TRBJ1-4; D gene ambiguous. Germline V gene sequence: CDR1 SNHLY, CDR2 FYNNEI. CDR3 length: 13 residues. V was shortened by 10 bases and J by 0 bases, with 9 bases between the two germline ends. The chain's CDR3 is CATHPPTNEKLFF. The CDR3 DNA reads as TGTGCCACTCACCCCCCAACTAATGAAAAACTGTTTTTT.

The rearrangement links TRBV12-5 to TRBJ2-3, with TRBD2 matching 9 bases. V lost 4 bases, J lost 11 bases, and 7 bases stayed unmatched. CDR3 length equals 13 residues. Germline V CDR1 and CDR2: LGHNT, FRNRAP. The CDR3 nucleotides read TGTGCTAGTGGTTCTCTAGCGGGAAGCAAGCAGTATTTT. Encoded protein: CASGSLAGSKQYF.

This CDR3 is CASSVTLPSSYNEQFF. CDR3 DNA: TGCGCCAGCAGTGTCACACTCCCGAGCTCCTACAATGAGCAGTTCTTC. This rearrangement joins TRBV10-2 to TRBJ2-1; D is undetermined. The CDR3 runs to 16 residues. The germline V gene encodes CDR1 WSHSY and CDR2 SAAADI. The V gene lost 4 bases and the J gene lost 0 bases, with 13 bases spanning the gap.

The CDR3 nucleotides read TGTGCCAGCAGCGTAGGAGTGGTCATGGATTCACCCCTCCACTTT. It specifies CASSVGVVMDSPLHF. The genes are TRBV9 and TRBJ1-6; D unresolved. V lost 0 bases to trimming and J lost 8 bases, with 12 bases between them. The CDR3 loop spans 15 amino acids. The germline gives CDR1 SGDLS, CDR2 YYNGEE.

The V and J genes are TRBV11-3 and TRBJ1-1, with D unresolved. V lost 2 bases and J lost 0, with 4 bases in between. This CDR3 contains 13 residues. Germline-derived CDR1 and CDR2 are SGHNT and YENEEA. The CDR3 here is CASSLHMNTEAFF. As DNA, the CDR3 is TGTGCCAGCAGCTTACACATGAACACTGAAGCTTTCTTT. The full variable domain, with the rest looked up from reference TRBV11-3 and TRBJ1-1, is EAGVVQSPRYKIIEKKQPVAFWCNPISGHNTLYWYLQNLGQGPELLIRYENEEAVDDSQLPKDRFSAERLKGVDSTLKIQPAELGDSAVYLCASSLHMNTEAFFGQGTRLTVV.

The gene calls are TRBV20-1 and TRBJ2-5; D uncertain. Trimming pared 4 bases from V and 2 bases from J, leaving 5 bases between. The CDR3 loop spans 11 amino acids. Germline CDR1 is DFQATT and CDR2 is SNEGSKA (reference sequence). CDR3 amino acids: CSATKQETQYF. As DNA, the CDR3 is TGCAGTGCTACCAAACAAGAGACCCAGTACTTC.

The chain links TRBV10-1 to TRBJ2-1; 15 bases line up with TRBD2. The CDR3 is made up of 17 amino acids. Germline CDR1 is WNHNN and CDR2 is SYGVQD (reference sequence). V dropped 6 bases and J dropped 9; count of bases not matched to a gene: 12. The DNA for the CDR3 is TGCGCCAGCAGGCCCGGGACTAGCGGGGGGCGGTTCATTGAGCAGTTCTTC. This gives the protein CASRPGTSGGRFIEQFF.

The chain employs TRBV4-2 and TRBJ2-7, with D possibly matching TRBD1 (5 bases). This CDR3 has 13 residues. From germline, CDR1 is LGHNA and CDR2 YNFKEQ. V lost 4 bases, J lost 3 bases, and 10 bases lay in between. This CDR3 is CASSRLDSYEQYF. Here the CDR3 DNA reads TGTGCCAGCAGCCGTTTAGACAGCTACGAGCAGTACTTC.

CDR3 DNA: TGCAGTGCTAGAGCCCCAGATACGCAGTATTTT. Translation gives CSARAPDTQYF. The chain recombines TRBV20-1 with TRBJ2-3; D uncertain. The ends were cut back, 1 base at V and 4 bases at J, with 3 bases in the middle. This CDR3 has 11 residues. Germline CDR1 DFQATT, CDR2 SNEGSKA (reference sequence).

This chain uses TRBV30 with TRBJ1-1, with 10 bases lining up with TRBD1. The CDR3 runs 13 residues. V trimming: 5 bases; J trimming: 1 base; junction bases outside the gene matches: 1. In germline, CDR1 is GTSNPN, CDR2 SVGIG (reference sequence). The CDR3: CAWDRGRNTEAFF. CDR3 DNA: TGTGCCTGGGACAGGGGGCGGAACACTGAAGCTTTCTTT.

The V gene is TRBV20-1, the J gene TRBJ1-1, with a weak D call TRBD1 (5 bases). Trimming removed 3 bases at V and 6 bases at J, with 8 bases between. The germline V gene has CDR1 DFQATT and CDR2 SNEGSKA (reference sequence). This CDR3 is 11 amino acids long. This CDR3 reads CSASGDSEAFF. The CDR3 DNA reads TGCAGTGCTAGTGGGGACTCTGAAGCTTTCTTT.